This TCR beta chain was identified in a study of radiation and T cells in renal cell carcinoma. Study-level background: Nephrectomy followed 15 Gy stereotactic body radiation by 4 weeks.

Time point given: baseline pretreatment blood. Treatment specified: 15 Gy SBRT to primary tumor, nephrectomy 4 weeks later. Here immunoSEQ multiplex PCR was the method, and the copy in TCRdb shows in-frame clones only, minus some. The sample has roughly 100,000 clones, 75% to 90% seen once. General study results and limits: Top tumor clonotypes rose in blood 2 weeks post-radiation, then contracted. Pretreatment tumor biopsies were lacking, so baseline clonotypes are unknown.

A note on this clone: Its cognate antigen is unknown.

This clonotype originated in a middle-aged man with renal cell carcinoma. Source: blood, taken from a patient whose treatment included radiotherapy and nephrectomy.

The CDR3 sequence: CATSRDLMGIIGTDTQYF. The CDR3, as DNA: TGTGCCACCAGCAGAGATCTCATGGGGATTATTGGGACAGATACGCAGTATTTT. The chain uses TRBV15 and TRBJ2-3, with D hard to call. The ends were cut back, 0 bases at V and 3 bases at J, with 19 bases in the middle. The germline CDR1 and CDR2 sequences are LNHNV and YYDKDF (reference sequence). CDR3 length: 18 amino acids.